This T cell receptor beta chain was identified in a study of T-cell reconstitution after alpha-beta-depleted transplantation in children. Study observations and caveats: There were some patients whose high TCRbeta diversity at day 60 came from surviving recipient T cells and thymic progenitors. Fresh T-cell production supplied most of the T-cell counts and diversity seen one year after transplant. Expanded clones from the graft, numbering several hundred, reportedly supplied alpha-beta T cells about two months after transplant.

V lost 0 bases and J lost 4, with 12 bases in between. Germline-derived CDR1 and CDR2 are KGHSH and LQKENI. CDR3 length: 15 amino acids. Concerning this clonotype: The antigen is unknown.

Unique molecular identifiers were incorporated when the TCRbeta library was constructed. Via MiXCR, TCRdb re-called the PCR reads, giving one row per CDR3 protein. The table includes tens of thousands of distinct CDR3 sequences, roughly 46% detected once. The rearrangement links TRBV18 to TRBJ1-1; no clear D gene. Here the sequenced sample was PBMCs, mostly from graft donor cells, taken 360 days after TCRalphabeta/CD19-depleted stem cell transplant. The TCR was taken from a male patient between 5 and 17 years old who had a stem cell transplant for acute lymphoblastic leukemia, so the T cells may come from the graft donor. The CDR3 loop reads CASSPPVVSVTEAFF. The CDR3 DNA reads TGTGCCAGCTCACCACCGGTGGTGTCGGTCACTGAAGCTTTCTTT.